This T cell receptor (beta chain) was profiled in a study of OX40 agonist ivuxolimab in advanced cancers. Across the whole study: Intravenous ivuxolimab was administered to patients every 2 weeks at 0.01 to 10 mg/kg.

The CDR3 loop spans 14 amino acids. CDR1 is MNHNY and CDR2 is SVGAGI in the germline V gene (reference sequence). V trimming: 11 bases; J trimming: 1 base; junction bases outside the gene matches: 8. With baseline, cycle 4 day 1, and cycle 7 day 1 as timepoints, blood was sampled. Measured with immunoSEQ multiplex PCR; TCRdb has only the in-frame clones, and not every one. The table shows 40,000 to 45,000 clones, with approximately 89% occurring only once. The origin of this receptor is an adult with an advanced solid tumor such as melanoma, head and neck, liver or kidney cancer. Sequencing used CD4+ or CD8+ T cells sorted from blood, obtained in a trial of the OX40 agonist ivuxolimab. The chain combines TRBV6-6 with TRBJ2-1, with 7 bases lining up with TRBD1. DNA for the CDR3: TGTGCCGGCAAGACAGGGCCTTCCTACAATGAGCAGTTCTTC. It translates to CAGKTGPSYNEQFF.